This TCR beta chain emerged from a study of STAT5B mutations in CD4+ large granular lymphocyte leukemia. Per the original methods: A productive frequency of 2.59 x 10-5 was the lowest detectable. The table came from immunoSEQ multiplex PCR; TCRdb's copy has only in-frame clones and leaves some out. The V and J calls and clone size are taken from that table; D and trimming were inferred from the DNA. The data contain about 50,000 clones, around 81% of them singletons. Whole-study results and caveats: Patient CD4-sorted repertoires stayed more clonal than healthy ones after leukemic-clone removal.

Germline V lookup: CDR1 SGHAT, CDR2 FQNNGV. The CDR3 sequence is 16 residues long. The V gene end was trimmed by 5 bases and the J gene end by 3 bases; junction bases not matched to a gene: 11. As for this clone: Antigen: not known.

The J gene is TRBJ2-3, the V gene TRBV11-2; 7 nucleotides match TRBD2. Sequenced sample: CD4+ T cells from blood buffy coats. This sequence was found in a human donor in good health. The CDR3 bases are TGTGCCAGCAGCCCATTCGGCGGGAGATCGACAGATACGCAGTATTTT. Translation gives CASSPFGGRSTDTQYF. The full variable domain, completed using reference TRBV11-2 and TRBJ2-3, is EAGVAQSPRYKIIEKRQSVAFWCNPISGHATLYWYQQILGQGPKLLIQFQNNGVVDDSQLPKDRFSAERLKGVDSTLKIQPAKLEDSAVYLCASSPFGGRSTDTQYFGPGTRLTVL.